This T cell receptor beta chain was found in a study of PD-1 blockade in classical Hodgkin lymphoma. Every one of the patients relapsed after autologous stem cell transplantation (brentuximab vedotin exposure was variable). Germline CDR1 and CDR2: LNHDA and SQIVND (reference sequence). J gave up 8 bases and V 5 bases, and 3 bases lay outside the gene matches. The CDR3 is made up of 12 amino acids. TCRdb keeps only in-frame clones here, not all; method: immunoSEQ multiplex PCR. The table shows more than 30,000 clones, with approximately 80% occurring only once. Sequenced here: peripheral blood mononuclear cells (PBMCs), sampled at baseline. The clonotype originates from a human donor with classical Hodgkin lymphoma. The chain carries TRBV19 and TRBJ2-1; 7 positions agree with TRBD2. CDR3 bases: TGTGCCAGTAGTCCCGGGGGGTATGAGCAGTTCTTC. As protein: CASSPGGYEQFF.